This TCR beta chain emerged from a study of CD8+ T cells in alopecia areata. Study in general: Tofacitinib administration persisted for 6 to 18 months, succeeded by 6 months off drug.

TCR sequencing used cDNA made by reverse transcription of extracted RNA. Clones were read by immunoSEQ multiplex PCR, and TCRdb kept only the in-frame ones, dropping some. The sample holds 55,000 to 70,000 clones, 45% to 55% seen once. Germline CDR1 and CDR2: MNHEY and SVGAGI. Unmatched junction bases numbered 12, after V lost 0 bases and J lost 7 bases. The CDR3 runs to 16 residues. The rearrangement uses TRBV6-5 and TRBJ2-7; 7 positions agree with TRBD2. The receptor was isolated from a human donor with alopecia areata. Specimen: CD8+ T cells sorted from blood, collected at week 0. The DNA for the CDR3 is TGTGCCAGCAGTTACTCAGCTAGCGGAGAGATGGGAGAGCAGTACTTC. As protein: CASSYSASGEMGEQYF.